This T cell receptor beta chain was captured in a study of T cell responses to AZD1222 COVID-19 vaccine. Notes on the study in general: Sampling captured repertoires only after the peak T cell response. There were vaccine-associated CD4 TCRs across spike, dominant at 160-218 and 743-854. Seropositive status at baseline applied to only a handful of AZD1222 recipients.

Unmatched junction bases numbered 6, after V lost 3 bases and J lost 2 bases. Germline-derived CDR1 and CDR2 are KGHSH and LQKENI. The CDR3 extends over 16 amino acids. The method was immunoSEQ multiplex PCR; TCRdb's version includes in-frame clones alone and lacks a portion of them. The sample carries 86,000 or so clones, 90% recorded once. A word on this clone: Its target is not known.

This TCR came from an adult in good health. The starting material was peripheral blood, obtained on day 0 of AZD1222 vaccination. The chain combines TRBV18 with TRBJ2-2, with 7 bases identical to TRBD2. In DNA form, the CDR3 reads TGTGCCAGCTCACCTACCGGGACTATCAACACCGGGGAGCTGTTTTTT. Translated: CASSPTGTINTGELFF. Combining the CDR3 with reference TRBV18 and TRBJ2-2 gives the whole variable domain NAGVMQNPRHLVRRRGQEARLRCSPMKGHSHVYWYRQLPEEGLKFMVYLQKENIIDESGMPKERFSAEFPKEGPSILRIQQVVRGDSAAYFCASSPTGTINTGELFFGEGSRLTVL.